This record looks at one T cell receptor (beta chain) sequence and its context. Its antigen has not been determined. The record has no base qualities; no much larger clone is one base away. According to the germline V gene, CDR1 reads MNHNS and CDR2 reads SASEGT. Spanning cysteine to phenylalanine, the CDR3 consists of 14 amino acids. Only CDR3 DNA remains: 42 bases, in frame from the first base. V is reduced by 3 bases and J by 6 bases, leaving a spacing of 14 bases between them. TCRbeta CDR3 regions were amplified from genomic DNA by means of the immunoSEQ Assay, a bias-controlled multiplex PCR. The study's own analysis went as follows. Within the assay, amplification of reference gene primers was used to estimate how many nucleated cells each sample contained. Sequence reads were collapsed and filtered to measure the absolute abundance of every unique TCRbeta CDR3 rearrangement. For each sample, productive Simpson clonality was calculated as the square root of Simpson's diversity index across productive rearrangements. In its TCRdb copy, this immuneACCESS table keeps in-frame sequences only and misses some clones. Where compared with another copy, unresolved V genes explain less than half of these, and the others have no known cause. For V, J and clone size, that table is used; D and trimming come from the DNA. This sample holds 30,000 to 40,000 clones; roughly 82% were observed only once. Of the sample, 40% to 50% is held by the ten largest clones.

These data are taken from a study of blood T cell repertoires in COVID-19 (dated by TCRdb to 2020 to 2022). Concerning the study at large: Samples from collaborators originated in the United States, Italy and Spain and spanned both the acute and convalescent phases of COVID-19. The material from the prospective study consisted of cDNA or gDNA derived from T cells, B-cell-depleted T cells, or PBMCs. Subjects who had been exposed to COVID-19, were actively infected with it, or had recovered from it provided the deeply sampled blood TCRbeta repertoires that made up the dataset. The repertoires were released in a freely available public database meant as a resource for research on the immune response to SARS-CoV-2. Samples were obtained from the ongoing ImmuneRACE study (first 160 participants) and from some 1,200 subjects provided by 6 global collaborators. The sample metadata nearly always contained a de-identified subject ID, COVID-19 status, age in years and sex. HLA class I and class II types, where available, came from metadata supplied by the sample provider rather than from assay-based typing. Points the paper makes about the study in general: Clinical and demographic metadata were provided uncurated, with the amount varying by source and participant.

Collaborating institutions collected whole blood in K2EDTA tubes following their own protocols. For TCRbeta analysis, collaborator samples were shipped as frozen whole blood, as isolated PBMCs, or as DNA extracted from either sample type. The sample was peripheral blood. The rearranged segments are TRBV6-1 and TRBJ2-5; the D gene is perhaps TRBD1, from 6 matching bases. The TCR was taken from a man aged 80 or over with active or convalescent COVID-19. DNA sequence: TGTGCCAGCAGTGACACAGGGCCACCCCAGACCCAGTACTTC. This translates into CASSDTGPPQTQYF.